The 7 T cell receptor beta chains presented below share a single source sample, sequenced in a study of T cells in Graves' hyperthyroidism and ophthalmopathy. Researchers took RNA transcripts and amplified the TCR beta CDR3 regions from them. In the first-round RT-PCR of the TCR CDR3, the HTBI primer set was used. Each CDR3 protein is one row after TCRdb ran MiXCR on the multiplex PCR reads. The sample has hundreds of thousands of distinct CDR3 sequences; roughly 15% are singletons. Sequencing was done on a sample of blood. These receptors all come from a middle-aged woman with Graves' ophthalmopathy.

The genes are TRBV27 and TRBJ1-1; no reliable D call. V was pared by 6 bases and J by 7 bases, with 24 bases between. The length of the CDR3 is 16 residues. Germline CDR1 is MNHEY and CDR2 is SMNVEV (reference sequence). CDR3 in DNA: TGTGCCAGCAGGGGCTCTCGGGTTGATTTTTTGGATGAAGCTTTCTTT. As protein: CASRGSRVDFLDEAFF.

V gene TRBV20-1 combines with J gene TRBJ2-7; TRBD2 agrees at 14 bases. V lost 3 bases to trimming and J lost 7 bases; unmatched junction nucleotides: 5. The V gene's germline CDR1 is DFQATT and CDR2 SNEGSKA (reference sequence). This CDR3 contains 14 residues. CDR3 protein: CSARSGLAGVEQYF. The CDR3 nucleotides are TGCAGTGCTAGGTCGGGACTAGCGGGAGTGGAGCAGTACTTC.

The V call is TRBV28, the J call TRBJ1-5, with 10 bases aligning to TRBD1. The V gene's germline CDR1 is MDHEN and CDR2 SYDVKM. The CDR3 loop spans 18 amino acids. V shed 2 bases and J 1 base; nucleotides not matched to a gene: 8. CDR3 loop: CASSLPRETGGSNQPQHF. In DNA, the CDR3 is TGTGCCAGCAGTTTACCCCGTGAGACAGGGGGCAGCAATCAGCCCCAGCATTTT.

The sample holds many counts of this clonotype. This chain connects TRBV2 to TRBJ1-5; the D gene is possibly TRBD1 (5 bases). The CDR3 is made up of 13 amino acids. Trimming removed 7 bases at V and 4 bases at J, with 11 bases between. Germline values: CDR1 SNHLY, CDR2 FYNNEI. The chain's CDR3 is CASKGLGNQPQHF. In DNA form, the CDR3 reads TGTGCCAGCAAGGGACTAGGGAATCAGCCCCAGCATTTT.

This clonotype was recorded at least ten times. In nucleotides, the CDR3 is TGTGCCAGCAGCCTATACCTGGACCCGAACACTGAAGCTTTCTTT. It codes for CASSLYLDPNTEAFF. The chain has TRBV3-1 and TRBJ1-1; D remains ambiguous. CDR1 and CDR2 from the germline V gene are LGHDT and YNNKEL (reference sequence). The CDR3 is 15 residues long. Trimming removed 4 bases from V and 1 base from J, with 13 bases in between.

The chain has TRBV9 and TRBJ2-2; D gene ambiguous. Germline CDR1 reads SGDLS; CDR2 reads YYNGEE. The CDR3 contains 13 residues. V gave up 2 bases and J gave up 4 bases, with 6 bases separating them. Written as DNA, the CDR3 is TGTGCCAGCAGCGTCGAGTCCACCGGGGAGCTGTTTTTT. It translates to CASSVESTGELFF.

This clonotype appeared many times. V and J are TRBV11-3 and TRBJ2-1, with D perhaps matching TRBD1 (6 bases). Trimming stripped 0 bases from V and 5 bases from J, with 11 bases between. CDR3 length: 15 residues. In germline, CDR1 is SGHNT, CDR2 YENEEA. The CDR3 sequence: CASSLEGRGDNEQFF. CDR3 nucleotide sequence: TGTGCCAGCAGCTTAGAAGGCAGGGGAGACAATGAGCAGTTCTTC.